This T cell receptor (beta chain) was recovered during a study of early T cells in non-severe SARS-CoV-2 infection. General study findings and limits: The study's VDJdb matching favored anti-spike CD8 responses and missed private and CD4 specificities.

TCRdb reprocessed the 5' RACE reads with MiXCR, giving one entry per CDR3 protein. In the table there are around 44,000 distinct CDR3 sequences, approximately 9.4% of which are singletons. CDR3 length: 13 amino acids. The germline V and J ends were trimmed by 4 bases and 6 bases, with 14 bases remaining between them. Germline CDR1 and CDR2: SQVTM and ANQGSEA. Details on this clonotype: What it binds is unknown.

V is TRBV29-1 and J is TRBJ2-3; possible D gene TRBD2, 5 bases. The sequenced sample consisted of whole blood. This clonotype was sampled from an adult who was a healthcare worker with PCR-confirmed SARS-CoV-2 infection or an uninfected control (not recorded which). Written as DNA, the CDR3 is TGCAGCGTTGTAGAGAGGGCAGGCGATACGCAGTATTTT. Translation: CSVVERAGDTQYF.